Sequencing of this T cell receptor (beta chain) was carried out in a study of T cell responses to AZD1222 COVID-19 vaccine. The study, taken as a whole, reports: Reportedly, nearly half the spike-specific TCRs target unmutated variant regions.

Second-dose groups at about 4 or about 12 weeks were pooled. Assay: immunoSEQ multiplex PCR; the TCRdb copy retains only in-frame clones and omits some. The profile shows about 86,000 clones, roughly 87% of them singletons. A note on this clone: Its antigen is as yet unknown.

The V and J ends lost 8 bases and 5 bases, in that order; junction bases with no gene match: 8. Germline loops: CDR1 WSHSY, CDR2 SAAADI. This CDR3 is built from 14 residues. V and J are TRBV10-2 and TRBJ2-1; 8 positions agree with TRBD2. The specimen was peripheral blood, collected 28 days after the second AZD1222 dose. This receptor was taken from an adult who received the AZD1222 COVID-19 vaccine. CDR3 sequence (DNA): TGCGCCAGCGAATCGGGGGGGGATCACAATGAGCAGTTCTTC. Protein sequence: CASESGGDHNEQFF.